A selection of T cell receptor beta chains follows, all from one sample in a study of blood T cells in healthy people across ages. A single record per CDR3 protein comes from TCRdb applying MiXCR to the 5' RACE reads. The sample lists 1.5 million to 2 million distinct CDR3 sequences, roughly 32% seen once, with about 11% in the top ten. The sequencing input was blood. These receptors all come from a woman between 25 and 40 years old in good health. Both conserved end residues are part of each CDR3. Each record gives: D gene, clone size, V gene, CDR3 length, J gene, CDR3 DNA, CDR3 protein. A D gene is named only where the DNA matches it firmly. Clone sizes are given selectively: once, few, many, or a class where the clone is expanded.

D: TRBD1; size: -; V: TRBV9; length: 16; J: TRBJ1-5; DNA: TGTGCCAGCAGCCCACATGGGACAGGGACTAATCAGCCCCAGCATTTT; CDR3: CASSPHGTGTNQPQHF
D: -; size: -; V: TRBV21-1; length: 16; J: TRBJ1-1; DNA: TGTGCCAGCACCAAAAATAACGCAGGGAGAAACGCTGAAGCTTTCTTT; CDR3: CASTKNNAGRNAEAFF
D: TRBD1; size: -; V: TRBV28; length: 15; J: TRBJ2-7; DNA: TGTGCCAGCAGTCCCGACAGGGGAGGTGGCTACGAGCAGTACTTC; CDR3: CASSPDRGGGYEQYF
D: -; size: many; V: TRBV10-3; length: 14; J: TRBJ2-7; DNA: TGTGCCATCAGTGAGCCCGCTACGGACGGAGAGCAGTACTTC; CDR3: CAISEPATDGEQYF
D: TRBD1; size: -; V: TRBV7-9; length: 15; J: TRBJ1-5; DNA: TGTGCCAGCAGCTATGCGGACAGGGGGCTTCAGCCCCAGCATTTT; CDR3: CASSYADRGLQPQHF
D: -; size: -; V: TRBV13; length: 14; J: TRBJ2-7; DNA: TGTGCCAGCAGCCCCAAGGGCTTCTCCTTCGAGCAGTACTTC; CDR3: CASSPKGFSFEQYF
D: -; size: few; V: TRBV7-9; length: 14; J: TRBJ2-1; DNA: TGTGCCAGCAGCTTAGCGGAAAACCTCAATGAGCAGTTCTTC; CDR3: CASSLAENLNEQFF
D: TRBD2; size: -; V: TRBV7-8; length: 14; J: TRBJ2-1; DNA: TGTGCCAGCAGCACCAGGACTAGCGGGGGGGAGCAGTTCTTC; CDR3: CASSTRTSGGEQFF
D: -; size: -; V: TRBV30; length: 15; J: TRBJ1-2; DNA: TGTGCCTGGAGTACCTACAGGGAGGGCATATATGGCTACACCTTC; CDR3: CAWSTYREGIYGYTF
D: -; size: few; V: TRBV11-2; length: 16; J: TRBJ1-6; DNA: TGTGCCAGCAGCTTAGATCGAGGCAGCCTCGGATCACCCCTCCACTTT; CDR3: CASSLDRGSLGSPLHF
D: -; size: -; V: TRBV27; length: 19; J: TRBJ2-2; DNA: TGTGCCAGCAGTTTATCTGCGGACGGGCGAACCGCGAACACCGGGGAGCTGTTTTTT; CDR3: CASSLSADGRTANTGELFF
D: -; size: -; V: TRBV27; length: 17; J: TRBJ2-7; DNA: TGTGCCAGCAGTTTACTACCCCCGGTTGGGAATTCCTACGAGCAGTACTTC; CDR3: CASSLLPPVGNSYEQYF
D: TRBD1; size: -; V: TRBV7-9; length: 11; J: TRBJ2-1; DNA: TGTGCCAGCAGCAAGGACAGGGGGCAGTTCTTC; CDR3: CASSKDRGQFF
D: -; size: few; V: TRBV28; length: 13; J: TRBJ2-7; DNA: TGTGCCAGCAGTTGGCAACTCGGTCGCGAGCAGTACTTC; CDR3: CASSWQLGREQYF
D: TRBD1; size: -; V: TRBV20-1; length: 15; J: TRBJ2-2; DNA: TGCAGTGCTATCAGGACAGGGGAAAACACCGGGGAGCTGTTTTTT; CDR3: CSAIRTGENTGELFF